This T cell receptor (beta chain) was sequenced for a study of T cells in Graves' hyperthyroidism and ophthalmopathy. For the study at large: Peripheral blood was drawn at first diagnosis, prior to all treatment.

Not enrolled were patients with uncontrolled infection, other autoimmune disease, pregnancy or lactation. V was cut by 2 bases and J by 14 bases, with 19 bases left in between. The CDR3 consists of 14 residues. Germline-derived CDR1 and CDR2 are SGHDN and FVKESK. Amplification targeted TCR beta CDR3 regions from RNA transcripts. TCR CDR3 regions were first amplified by RT-PCR with HTBI primers. TCRdb called the multiplex PCR reads again in MiXCR, with one record for every CDR3 protein. The sample includes 380,000 or so distinct CDR3 sequences, around 14% of them seen just once. Material for sequencing was blood. This sequence was found in a woman younger than 45 with Graves' hyperthyroidism. V is TRBV14 and J is TRBJ2-1; D perhaps matches TRBD1 (6 bases). Written as DNA, the CDR3 is TGTGCCAGCAGCCAATCAGGTCAGGGGAATAGGAAGTTCTTC. It encodes CASSQSGQGNRKFF. The full variable domain, with the rest looked up from reference TRBV14 and TRBJ2-1, is EAGVTQFPSHSVIEKGQTVTLRCDPISGHDNLYWYRRVMGKEIKFLLHFVKESKQDESGMPNNRFLAERTGGTYSTLKVQPAELEDSGVYFCASSQSGQGNRKFFGPGTRLTVL.